These 13 T cell receptor beta chains originate from one sample sequenced in a study of T cell responses to AZD1222 COVID-19 vaccine. The assay was immunoSEQ multiplex PCR, and TCRdb's table has in-frame clones only and misses some. The sample holds 90,000 to 95,000 clones; approximately 84% are singletons and the top ten take 10%. Sequenced here: peripheral blood, sampled on day 0 of AZD1222 vaccination. The origin of the receptors is an adult in good health.

The chain is built from TRBV19 and TRBJ2-1, with a possible D match to TRBD1 (7 bases). This CDR3 region has 17 residues. Germline V gene data show CDR1 as LNHDA and CDR2 as SQIVND (reference sequence). V was trimmed by 0 bases and J by 10 bases, leaving 22 bases between them. The CDR3 loop is CASSIDSIRAGGGEQFF. The DNA for the CDR3 is TGTGCCAGTAGTATAGATTCGATAAGGGCAGGGGGAGGAGAGCAGTTCTTC.

This clone has just one count. The chain recombines TRBV7-2 with TRBJ1-2; no clear D. The CDR3 loop spans 16 amino acids. V lost 0 bases, J lost 8 bases, and 19 bases lay in between. From germline, CDR1 is SGHTA and CDR2 FQGNSA. DNA for the CDR3: TGTGCCAGCAGCTTAGCTCCCGCAGGAGACCGACAAGGCTACACCTTC. This translates into CASSLAPAGDRQGYTF.

This chain links TRBV7-2 with TRBJ2-5; no firm D call. Germline V gives CDR1 SGHTA, CDR2 FQGNSA. Deletions cut 5 bases from V and 2 bases from J, with 9 bases between. The CDR3 sequence is 13 residues long. CDR3 DNA: TGTGCCAGCAGCAGAGAGCTACAAGAGACCCAGTACTTC. It is translated as CASSRELQETQYF.

To note about this clone: At one end, the junction sequence differs from germline, possibly due to a read error. The chain recombines TRBV10-3 with TRBJ1-1; no reliable D call. CDR1 is ENHRY, CDR2 SYGVKD, per germline. This CDR3 is 15 amino acids long. The CDR3 DNA follows: TGTGCCATCAGCGAGTCCCGCACGATGAACACTGAAGCTTTCTTT. Its translation: CAISESRTMNTEAFF.

The CDR3 DNA reads TGTGCCAGCACCCTGACCGGGGAGCAGTTCTTC. It encodes CASTLTGEQFF. The chain is built from TRBV12-3 or TRBV12-4 and TRBJ2-1; D uncertain. The germline V and J ends were trimmed by 7 bases and 10 bases, with 11 bases remaining between them. The CDR3 is made up of 11 amino acids.

The rearrangement links TRBV18 to TRBJ1-2; 7 bases fit TRBD1. V shed 3 bases, J shed 6 bases, and the junction held 7 bases outside the gene matches. The CDR3 runs 14 residues. Per the germline V gene, CDR1 is KGHSH and CDR2 is LQKENI. DNA of the CDR3: TGTGCCAGCTCACCGTCCAGGGGGATAGATGGCTACACCTTC. It encodes CASSPSRGIDGYTF.

In this sample, this clone turned up once. The chain employs TRBV5-1 and TRBJ1-3, with 9 bases lining up with TRBD1. J was trimmed by 3 bases and V by 5 bases; bases with no gene match: 3. The CDR3 consists of 14 residues. The germline gives CDR1 SGHRS, CDR2 YFSETQ. CDR3 amino acids: CASSRTGDGNTIYF. CDR3 nucleotide sequence: TGCGCCAGCAGTCGGACAGGGGATGGAAACACCATATATTTT.

CDR3 coding DNA: TGTGCCAGCAGCGTAGGGACAGAGGGCACTGAAGCTTTCTTT. It translates to CASSVGTEGTEAFF. This sequence joins TRBV9 and TRBJ1-1; possible D gene TRBD1, 6 bases. Germline loops: CDR1 SGDLS, CDR2 YYNGEE. Trimming pared 0 bases from V and 4 bases from J, leaving 10 bases between. CDR3 length equals 14 residues.

The chain uses TRBV21-1 and TRBJ2-5; the table's D call TRBD2 went unverified against the DNA. TRBV21-1 has pseudogene status. CDR3 size: 19 residues. For the CDR3, the DNA is TGTGCCAGCAGCGAACCGGGACTAGCGGGGGGTACAACACAAGAGACCCAGTACTTC. It translates to CASSEPGLAGGTTQETQYF.

The chain links TRBV12-3 or TRBV12-4 to TRBJ1-2; no reliable D call. The V and J ends lost 2 bases and 7 bases respectively, with 11 bases between them. This CDR3 contains 13 residues. CDR3 in DNA: TGTGCCAGCAGTTTAAGAGAGCATGGTGGCTACACCTTC. Translation gives CASSLREHGGYTF.

The chain links TRBV5-1 to TRBJ2-1; D possibly corresponds to TRBD1 (6 bases). V was trimmed by 2 bases and J by 0 bases, leaving 12 bases between them. Germline-derived CDR1 and CDR2 are SGHRS and YFSETQ. There are 16 residues in the CDR3. DNA for the CDR3: TGCGCCAGCAGCTTAGAGGGGGTCAGCTCCTACAATGAGCAGTTCTTC. The encoded protein is CASSLEGVSSYNEQFF.

The chain carries TRBV19 and TRBJ2-7; D not certain. V was shortened by 5 bases and J by 6 bases, with 14 bases between the two germline ends. The CDR3 has 13 residues. Per the germline V gene, CDR1 is LNHDA and CDR2 is SQIVND (reference sequence). Written as DNA, the CDR3 is TGTGCCAGTAGTCCCCACCTCGGGCCCGAGCAGTACTTC. Translated: CASSPHLGPEQYF.

The chain carries TRBV18 and TRBJ2-7; the D call may be TRBD1 or TRBD2 (5 bases each). The CDR3 loop spans 13 amino acids. The V gene's germline CDR1 is KGHSH and CDR2 LQKENI. Between the trimmed V and J ends, which lost 2 bases and 7 bases, there was a span of 12 bases. CDR3 residues: CASSPSGQTEQYF. CDR3 sequence (DNA): TGTGCCAGCTCACCAAGCGGACAAACGGAGCAGTACTTC.